Below are 4 T cell receptor beta chains sequenced from a single sample in a study of blood T cell repertoires in COVID-19 (dated by TCRdb to 2018 to 2021). To prepare the library, the immunoSEQ multiplex PCR assay was applied. Imported from immuneACCESS, the table was reduced by TCRdb to in-frame sequences with V and J called. These copies leave out some clones; in studies compared against another copy, an unresolved V gene accounts for under half, and the cause of the remainder is not known. This sample is represented by 380,000 or so clones; roughly 90% of them were singletons. More than 0.85% of the sample is taken by the ten largest. Sequencing input: PBMCs or T cells enriched from blood (not recorded which). These receptors were collected from a woman aged 25 to 39 with acute COVID-19.

The rearrangement joins TRBV5-1 to TRBJ2-1, with 10 bases lining up with TRBD1. Germline V gives CDR1 SGHRS, CDR2 YFSETQ. V lost 0 bases to trimming and J lost 7 bases; unmatched junction nucleotides: 7. The CDR3 is 16 amino acids. This CDR3 reads CASSLALGTGVNEQFF. CDR3 coding DNA: TGCGCCAGCAGCTTGGCTCTGGGGACAGGGGTAAATGAGCAGTTCTTC.

Only a few counts were recorded for this clone. V gene TRBV10-1 combines with J gene TRBJ2-7; maybe TRBD2 (7 bases). V lost 1 base and J lost 0, with 13 bases in between. This CDR3 region has 16 residues. The germline CDR1 and CDR2 sequences are WNHNN and SYGVQD (reference sequence). The CDR3 nucleotides are TGCGCCAGCAGTGAGTTCGGGGGGCCTAGCTCCTACGAGCAGTACTTC. Translation: CASSEFGGPSSYEQYF.

This clone occurred once. The chain carries TRBV11-2 and TRBJ2-7, with a tentative D call TRBD1 (6 bases). CDR1 and CDR2 (germline): SGHAT, FQNNGV. The V gene lost 6 bases and the J gene lost 3 bases, with 12 bases spanning the gap. The CDR3 is made up of 13 amino acids. In nucleotides, the CDR3 is TGTGCCAGCAGACCCGGGACATACTACGAGCAGTACTTC. The encoded protein is CASRPGTYYEQYF.

V and J are TRBV7-9 and TRBJ1-5; tentative D call: TRBD1 (6 bases). The V and J ends lost 1 base and 5 bases respectively, with 12 bases between them. This CDR3 has 15 residues. Per germline, CDR1 SEHNR and CDR2 FQNEAQ (reference sequence). CDR3 protein: CASSLGTGTDQPQHF. The CDR3 region has the DNA TGTGCCAGCAGCTTAGGAACAGGGACGGATCAGCCCCAGCATTTT.